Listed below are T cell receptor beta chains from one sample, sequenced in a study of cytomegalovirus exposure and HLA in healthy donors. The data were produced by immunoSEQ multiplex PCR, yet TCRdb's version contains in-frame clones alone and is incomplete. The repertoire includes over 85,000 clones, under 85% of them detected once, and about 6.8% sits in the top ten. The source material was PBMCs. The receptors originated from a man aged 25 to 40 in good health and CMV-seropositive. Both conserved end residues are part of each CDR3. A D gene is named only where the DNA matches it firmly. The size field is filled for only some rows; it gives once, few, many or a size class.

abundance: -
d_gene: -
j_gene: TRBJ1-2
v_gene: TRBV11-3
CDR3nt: TGTGCCAGCAGCTTTTACGGGGACTCTAACTATGGCTACACCTTC
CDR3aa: CASSFYGDSNYGYTF

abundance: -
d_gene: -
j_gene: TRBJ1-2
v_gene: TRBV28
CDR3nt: TGTGCCATTCTCCCGTGGGGGGGCTATGGCTACACCTTC
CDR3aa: CAILPWGGYGYTF

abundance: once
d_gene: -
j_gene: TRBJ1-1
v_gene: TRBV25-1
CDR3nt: TGTGCCAGTGGAGTCGGCCCTAGGGCTTTCTTT
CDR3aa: CASGVGPRAFF

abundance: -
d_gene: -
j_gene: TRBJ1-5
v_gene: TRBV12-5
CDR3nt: TGTGCTAGTGACCAAACACCGAATAGCAATCAGCCCCAGCATTTT
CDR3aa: CASDQTPNSNQPQHF

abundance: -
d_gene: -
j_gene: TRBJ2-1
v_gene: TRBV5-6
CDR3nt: TGTGCCAGCAGCTTGATCCCAGGGGACTCCTACAATGAGCAGTTCTTC
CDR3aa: CASSLIPGDSYNEQFF

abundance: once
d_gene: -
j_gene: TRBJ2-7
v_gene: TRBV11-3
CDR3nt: TGTGCCAGCAGCTTAGGGGGGCCCGGGTACGAGCAGTACTTC
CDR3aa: CASSLGGPGYEQYF

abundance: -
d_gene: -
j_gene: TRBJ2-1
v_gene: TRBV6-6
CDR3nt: TGTGCCAGCAGCTTCTACAATGAGCAGTTCTTC
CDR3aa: CASSFYNEQFF

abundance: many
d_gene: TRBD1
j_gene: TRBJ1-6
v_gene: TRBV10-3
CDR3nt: TGTGCCATCAGTACAGGGGTGGGAAATTCACCCCTCCACTTT
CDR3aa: CAISTGVGNSPLHF

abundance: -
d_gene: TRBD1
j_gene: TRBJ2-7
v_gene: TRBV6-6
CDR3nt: TGTGCCAGCACCACTCAAGGGGGCGCGGTCGCCTACGAGCAGTACTTC
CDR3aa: CASTTQGGAVAYEQYF

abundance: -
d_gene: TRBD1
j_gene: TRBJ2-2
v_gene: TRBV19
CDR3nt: TGTGCCAGTAGTATTAGTTTGGCAGGGGGTCTCACCGGGGAGCTGTTTTTT
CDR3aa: CASSISLAGGLTGELFF

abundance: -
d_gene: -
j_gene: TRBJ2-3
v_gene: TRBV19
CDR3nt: TGTGCCAGTAGCTCGACAACTAGCACAGATACGCAGTATTTT
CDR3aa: CASSSTTSTDTQYF

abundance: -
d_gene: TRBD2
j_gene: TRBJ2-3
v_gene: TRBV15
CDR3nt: TGTGCCACCAGCTTCGGGGTAGCGGGTACGACGGGGCAGTATTTT
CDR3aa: CATSFGVAGTTGQYF

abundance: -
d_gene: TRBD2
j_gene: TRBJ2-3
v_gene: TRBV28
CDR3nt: TGTGCCAGCAGTACGGGGGGGACCACAGATACGCAGTATTTT
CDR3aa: CASSTGGTTDTQYF

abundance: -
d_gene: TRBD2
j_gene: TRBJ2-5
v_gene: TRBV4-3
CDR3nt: TGCGCCAGCAGCCAAGGCCCTAGCGGGGGGTTGGAGACCCAGTACTTC
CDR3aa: CASSQGPSGGLETQYF

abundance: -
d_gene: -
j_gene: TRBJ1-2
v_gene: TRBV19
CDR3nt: TGTGCCAGTAGTGGCCGGCAGGGTCTCTATGGCTACACCTTC
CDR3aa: CASSGRQGLYGYTF

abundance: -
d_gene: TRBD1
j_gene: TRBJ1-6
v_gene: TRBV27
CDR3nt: TGTGCCAGCACTCGACAGGGGGGTTCACCCCTCCACTTT
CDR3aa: CASTRQGGSPLHF

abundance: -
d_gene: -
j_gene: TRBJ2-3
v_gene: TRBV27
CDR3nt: TGTGCCAGCAGTTCCCTCTATGGAGATACGCAGTATTTT
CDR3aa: CASSSLYGDTQYF

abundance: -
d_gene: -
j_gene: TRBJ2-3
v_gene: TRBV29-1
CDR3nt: TGCAGCGCTGGGCCAGGGGGGCTCGCAGATACGCAGTATTTT
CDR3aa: CSAGPGGLADTQYF

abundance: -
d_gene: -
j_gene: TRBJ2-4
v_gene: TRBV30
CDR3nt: TGTGCCTGGAGTCGGGAGACCGCGGGGGCCAAAAACATTCAGTACTTC
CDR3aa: CAWSRETAGAKNIQYF

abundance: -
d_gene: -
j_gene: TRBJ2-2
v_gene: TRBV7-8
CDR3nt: TGTGCCAGCAGCCCCGCTGGGGGGGCGGTCGGGGAGCTGTTTTTT
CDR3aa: CASSPAGGAVGELFF

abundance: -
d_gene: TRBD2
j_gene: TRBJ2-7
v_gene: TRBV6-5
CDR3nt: TGTGCCAGCAGCCGTAGCGGGGGGAGCTCCTACGAGCAGTACTTC
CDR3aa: CASSRSGGSSYEQYF

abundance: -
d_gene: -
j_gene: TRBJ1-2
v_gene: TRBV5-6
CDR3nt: TGTGCCAGCAGCTTAGATCGCGGGGCAAATCCCGGCTATGGCTACACCTTC
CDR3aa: CASSLDRGANPGYGYTF

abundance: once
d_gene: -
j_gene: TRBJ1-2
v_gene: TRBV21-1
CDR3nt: TGTGCCAGCAGCTCCAGGGGCTATGGCTACACCTTC
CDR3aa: CASSSRGYGYTF

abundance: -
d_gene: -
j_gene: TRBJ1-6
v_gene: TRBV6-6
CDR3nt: TGTGCCAGCAGGAGGGAGGCGGGTTCACCCCTCCACTTT
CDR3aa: CASRREAGSPLHF

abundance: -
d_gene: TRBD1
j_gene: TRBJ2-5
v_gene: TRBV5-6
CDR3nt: TGTGCCAGCAGCGACCGGGACAGGGGAGTGGAAGAGACCCAGTACTTC
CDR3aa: CASSDRDRGVEETQYF

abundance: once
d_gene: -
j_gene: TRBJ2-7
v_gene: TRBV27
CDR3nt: TGTGCCAGCAGTTTCGGGAGGGGGCTCTACGAGCAGTACTTC
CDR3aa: CASSFGRGLYEQYF

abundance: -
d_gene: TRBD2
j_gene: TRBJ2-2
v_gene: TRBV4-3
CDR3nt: TGCGCCAGCAGCCCTTTAGCGGGGGGGAACACCGGGGAGCTGTTTTTT
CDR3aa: CASSPLAGGNTGELFF

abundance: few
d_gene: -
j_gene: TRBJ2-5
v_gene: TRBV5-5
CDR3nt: TGTGCCAGCAGCAAGACCCCGGGACACCCTTCGGAGGAGACCCAGTACTTC
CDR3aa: CASSKTPGHPSEETQYF

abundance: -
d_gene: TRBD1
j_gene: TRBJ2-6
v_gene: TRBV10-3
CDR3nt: TGTGCCATCAGTGGCCTCCCCGGACAGGGGGACTCTGGGGCCAACGTCCTGACTTTC
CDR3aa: CAISGLPGQGDSGANVLTF